One T cell receptor (beta chain) is described in this entry. No cognate antigen has been identified for it. Base qualities are not at hand, and no much larger clone is one base apart. The source of the sample is a study of beta chain features in type 1 diabetes (dated 2018 in TCRdb). With respect to the entire study: Mean age, gender distribution, total cell number and subset yield did not differ between patients and healthy donors. Across all samples, approximately 98,000,000 sorted cells were examined, and cell number per subset correlated strongly with RNA yield. The study compared TCRB repertoires of sorted circulating CD4+ T cell subsets between recently diagnosed type 1 diabetes patients and matched healthy donors. Naive and central memory subsets were obtained from all 30 or so donors, but regulatory and stem cell-like memory subsets were isolated from only 8 patients and roughly 8 healthy donors.

From each donor, a single peripheral blood sample of around 120 mL on average was drawn into heparinised tubes. A BD FACSAria II and a panel including CD45RO, CCR7, CD25, CD127, CD95 and CD27 were used to sort naive, central memory, regulatory and stem cell-like memory CD4+ T cells. All sorted populations exceeded 95% purity. PBMCs were separated immediately by Lymphoprep density gradient centrifugation and were stained directly, without being cultured. So that batch effects would be minimized, each experiment stained and sorted samples in pairs, pairing one healthy donor with one patient. The CDR3 has 14 amino acids, counting the end cysteine and phenylalanine. The read is trimmed to its CDR3 DNA, 42 bases read in frame from base 1. V has 0 bases trimmed and J has 5 bases trimmed; junction bases matching no gene number 1. CDR1 is given as SGHNT and CDR2 as YYREEE, both from the germline V gene (reference sequence).

All of the isolated RNA was reverse transcribed with the High Capacity cDNA Reverse Transcription Kit, so expressed TCRB transcripts were sequenced. Deep immunoSEQ sequencing was performed on naive, central memory and regulatory T cell samples, with an average of around 3.4 million total reads per sample. Sorted cells were lysed in RLT buffer and RNA was extracted with DNase-treated RNeasy Micro or Mini kits, depending on cell number. Each cell subset was processed separately to prevent cross-contamination, with patient and healthy donor samples processed together. TCRB sequences were amplified from cDNA with the immunoSEQ multiplex PCR, producing 87-bp fragments spanning the CDR3 region. Sequencing of the amplicons was done on the Illumina HiSeq platform. Per the original workflow: PCR bias was computationally corrected using synthetic template baselines, reads within Hamming distance 2 were collapsed, and singletons that could not be merged were discarded. Reads were aligned against IMGT to assign V, D and J genes, CDR3 length and insertions or deletions at six rearrangement sites. Within each subset, clonotype counts were normalized to sorted cell number, after which true diversity and Gini coefficients were computed with the tcR R package. Repertoire sharing was quantified using the overlap coefficient calculated on TCRB nucleotide sequences. Out-of-frame TCRB sequences from naive cells were analyzed to stand in for the pre-selection repertoire. TCRdb stores this immuneACCESS table with in-frame sequences only. Part of the clones is absent; in the studies checked, under half of the shortfall reflects unresolved V genes, and no reason is known for the rest. V and J calls and clone size are as listed in that table; D and trimming were resolved from the DNA. This sample is represented by about 350,000 clones; about 20% of them were singletons. 0.035% to 0.05% of the sample is held by the ten biggest clonotypes.

General study outcomes and caveats: In all four CD4+ subsets, TCRB CDR3 length was moderately but significantly shorter in type 1 diabetes patients. PCR might favor shorter templates, but patient and control samples were amplified and corrected together, so any skew would affect both groups equally. Sequencing cDNA rather than genomic DNA could over-represent highly expressing activated cells, although activation and CD3 levels did not differ between groups. Only small numbers of individuals were included in the HLA sub-analyses, which left unresolved whether HLA type had any influence on TCRB rearrangement. Fewer insertions and more nucleotide deletions at VDJ recombination sites were observed in patients with type 1 diabetes, implying thymic rearrangement abnormalities. Naive, central memory and regulatory TCRB repertoires appeared to be more alike among patients than among healthy donors.

The rearranged chain carries TRBV5-4 and TRBJ2-2; TRBD1 lines up with 7 middle nucleotides. The clonotype originates from a young woman in good health. Sequenced input: naive CD4+ T cells from blood. The cell subset or site label on this specimen signifies: true naive CD4+ T cells. CDR3 region: CASSLVQGTGELFF. The DNA is as follows: TGTGCCAGCAGCTTGGTACAGGGGACCGGGGAGCTGTTTTTT. The variable domain in full, with residues beyond the CDR3 obtained from the reference TRBV5-4 and TRBJ2-2 genes, is ETGVTQSPTHLIKTRGQQVTLRCSSQSGHNTVSWYQQALGQGPQFIFQYYREEENGRGNFPPRFSGLQFPNYSSELNVNALELDDSALYLCASSLVQGTGELFFGEGSRLTVL.